This is a list of T cell receptor beta chains from one sample in a study of T cell responses to AZD1222 COVID-19 vaccine. Clones were sequenced by immunoSEQ multiplex PCR, and TCRdb holds only the in-frame ones, with some missing. The sample contains 90,000 to 150,000 clones, around nine tenths of which appear only once. Sequences were derived from peripheral blood, sampled on day 0 of AZD1222 vaccination. These receptors originate from an adult in good health. Both conserved end residues are part of each CDR3. The D gene is left open where the match is weak. Only part of the rows carry a size: once, few, many, or a class if the clone is expanded.

v_gene	abundance	j_gene	len	d_gene	CDR3nt	CDR3aa
TRBV10-3	few	TRBJ2-4	16	TRBD1	TGTGCCATCAGTTCCGACAGGGGATGGGCCAAAAACATTCAGTACTTC	CAISSDRGWAKNIQYF
TRBV15	NA	TRBJ2-2	14	NA	TGTGCCACCAGCAGAGTTACGAAGGCCGGGGAGCTGTTTTTT	CATSRVTKAGELFF
TRBV2	NA	TRBJ1-2	15	NA	TGTGCCAGCAGTGAAGGTCCGAGAATAGACTATGGCTACACCTTC	CASSEGPRIDYGYTF
TRBV10-1	NA	TRBJ2-7	18	TRBD2	TGCGCCAGCAGTGAACCCACGGCGAGCGGGAATGAGGGGCACGAGCAGTACTTC	CASSEPTASGNEGHEQYF
TRBV5-4	NA	TRBJ2-5	13	NA	TGTGCCAGCAGCCTCAGGGGAGGCGAGACCCAGTACTTC	CASSLRGGETQYF
TRBV13	NA	TRBJ2-3	17	TRBD2	TGTGCCAGCAGCCCACCGACTAGCGGGAGAGAGGCAGATACGCAGTATTTT	CASSPPTSGREADTQYF
TRBV2	NA	TRBJ2-3	15	NA	TGTGCCAGCAGCCTACAGGACTTCAGCACAGATACGCAGTATTTT	CASSLQDFSTDTQYF
TRBV18	once	TRBJ2-1	16	NA	TGTGCCAGCTCACCCCAATTTGGTAGCGGAAACAATGAGCAGTTCTTC	CASSPQFGSGNNEQFF
TRBV19	NA	TRBJ2-6	23	NA	TGTGCCAGTAGTATAGACCCCCCCGGGACACAAATAACTCGTCCCTCTGGGGCCAACGTCCTGACTTTC	CASSIDPPGTQITRPSGANVLTF
TRBV7-2	NA	TRBJ1-3	14	NA	TGTGCCAGCAGCCCCGACGTCTCTGGAAACACCATATATTTT	CASSPDVSGNTIYF
TRBV9	NA	TRBJ2-1	14	TRBD1	TGTGCCAGTACGAGGGACAGGGGGTTCAATGAGCAGTTCTTC	CASTRDRGFNEQFF
TRBV5-5	NA	TRBJ2-2	14	NA	TGTGCCAGCCGCCTGGCAGGTAACACCGGGGAGCTGTTTTTT	CASRLAGNTGELFF
TRBV13	NA	TRBJ1-2	14	NA	TGTGCCAGCAGCTTAGTACGTGGCCCGGGAGGCTACACCTTC	CASSLVRGPGGYTF
TRBV7-9	NA	TRBJ2-3	15	NA	TGTGCCAGCATCCCCCTCGCGACTGAATCGGGGACGCAGTATTTT	CASIPLATESGTQYF
TRBV20-1	NA	TRBJ1-5	16	TRBD1	TGCAGTGCTAGTCCGTCGGGACAGGTCTTCAATCAGCCCCAGCATTTT	CSASPSGQVFNQPQHF
TRBV24-1	NA	TRBJ2-1	13	TRBD1	TGTGCCACCAGACCCGGGACAGGGGGTGAGCAGTTCTTC	CATRPGTGGEQFF
TRBV10-3	NA	TRBJ1-6	14	NA	TGTGCCATCAGTGAGTTGACAGCCAATTCACCCCTCCACTTT	CAISELTANSPLHF
TRBV28	NA	TRBJ1-2	13	TRBD1	TGTGCCAGCAGCCTGGGACAGGTAAATGGCTACACCTTC	CASSLGQVNGYTF
TRBV9	NA	TRBJ2-1	17	TRBD2	TGTGCCAGCAGCGTAGGAGTCCTAGCGGGAGGGTACAATGAGCAGTTCTTC	CASSVGVLAGGYNEQFF
TRBV6-2/TRBV6-3	NA	TRBJ1-6	15	NA	TGTGCCAGCAGTATGGACAGAGGATTTAATTCACCCCTCCACTTT	CASSMDRGFNSPLHF
TRBV19	NA	TRBJ2-2	14	TRBD1	TGTGCCAGTTTCGGACAGGGGGCTCCCGGGGAGCTGTTTTTT	CASFGQGAPGELFF
TRBV5-1	NA	TRBJ1-1	17	NA	TGCGCCAGCAGCTTGGGGACGGGCAGTCTGCCGAACACTGAAGCTTTCTTT	CASSLGTGSLPNTEAFF
TRBV7-2	NA	TRBJ2-1	15	NA	TGTGCCAGCAGCCCCTCTATAGCGGCCTACAATGAGCAGTTCTTC	CASSPSIAAYNEQFF
TRBV29-1	NA	TRBJ2-1	15	TRBD2	TGCAGCGTTGAATTGGCTAGCGGGAGGGGTCATGAGCAGTTCTTC	CSVELASGRGHEQFF
TRBV28	NA	TRBJ2-5	11	NA	TGTGCCACCTCCCGAATGGAGACCCAGTACTTC	CATSRMETQYF
TRBV19	NA	TRBJ2-2	19	NA	TGTGCCAGTAGTTCGGAGGGGGAGGCTCGCTTCGCTTATACCGGGGAGCTGTTTTTT	CASSSEGEARFAYTGELFF
TRBV6-2/TRBV6-3	NA	TRBJ2-5	15	TRBD2	TGTGCCAGCAGTCCCCGGCTAGCGGGAGGCGAGACCCAGTACTTC	CASSPRLAGGETQYF
TRBV6-5	NA	TRBJ1-2	12	TRBD1	TGTGCCAGCAGCCAGGGGGCGAATGGCTACACCTTC	CASSQGANGYTF
TRBV11-2	NA	TRBJ2-1	18	TRBD2	TGTGCCAGCAGCTTTACTCCGAGACTAGCGGACTCCTACAATGAGCAGTTCTTC	CASSFTPRLADSYNEQFF
TRBV7-9	NA	TRBJ2-3	15	TRBD2	TGTGCCAGCAGCTATTCTAGCGGGAGCACAGATACGCAGTATTTT	CASSYSSGSTDTQYF
TRBV15	NA	TRBJ2-1	17	TRBD2	TGTGCCACCAGCAGAGATGCGCCTAGCGGGAGTTACAATGAGCAGTTCTTC	CATSRDAPSGSYNEQFF
TRBV30	NA	TRBJ1-5	13	NA	TGTGCCTGGAGTCCCATAGGCAATCAGCCCCAGCATTTT	CAWSPIGNQPQHF
TRBV19	NA	TRBJ1-6	14	NA	TGTGCCAGCCACCGGGGGGTCGGTAATTCACCCCTCCACTTT	CASHRGVGNSPLHF
TRBV6-6	NA	TRBJ1-1	12	NA	TGTGCCGCGTGGACGGGGAACACTGAAGCTTTCTTT	CAAWTGNTEAFF
TRBV7-3	NA	TRBJ2-3	17	TRBD2	TGTGCCAGCAGCTTGGGACTAGCGGTAGGATACACAGATACGCAGTATTTT	CASSLGLAVGYTDTQYF
TRBV7-8	NA	TRBJ2-7	15	TRBD1	TGTGCCAGCAGGCGTACCCGGGACAGGGGCTCCGAGCAGTACTTC	CASRRTRDRGSEQYF
TRBV12-3/TRBV12-4	NA	TRBJ1-5	13	TRBD1	TGTGCCAGCAGTTACAGGGGGCATCAGCCCCAGCATTTT	CASSYRGHQPQHF
TRBV7-3	NA	TRBJ2-1	16	TRBD2	TGTGCCAGCAGCCCAACTAGCGGGAGGGCATACAATGAGCAGTTCTTC	CASSPTSGRAYNEQFF
TRBV28	NA	TRBJ2-3	17	TRBD2	TGTGCCAGCAGTTCCGGTAGACTAGCGGGAGGACTGGATACGCAGTATTTT	CASSSGRLAGGLDTQYF
TRBV7-8	NA	TRBJ1-5	14	NA	TGTGCCAGCAGCCATATAGGAAGCAATCAGCCCCAGCATTTT	CASSHIGSNQPQHF
TRBV4-3	NA	TRBJ2-5	14	NA	TGCGCCAGCAGCCCCCCGTCAGGCAAAGAGACCCAGTACTTC	CASSPPSGKETQYF
TRBV18	NA	TRBJ2-3	14	NA	TGTGCCAGCTCACCTCTCCCAAGCGGAGATACGCAGTATTTT	CASSPLPSGDTQYF
TRBV7-2	NA	TRBJ2-2	18	TRBD1	TGTGCCAGCAGTTCACGACCCGGGACAGGGGGCAAAACCGGGGAGCTGTTTTTT	CASSSRPGTGGKTGELFF
TRBV6-5	NA	TRBJ1-2	14	NA	TGTGCCAGCAGTTTGGGGGGGTTCCCCTATGGCTACACCTTC	CASSLGGFPYGYTF
TRBV7-9	NA	TRBJ2-1	13	NA	TGTGCCAGCAGCTTAGTGGGGGGTAATGAGCAGTTCTTC	CASSLVGGNEQFF
TRBV28	NA	TRBJ1-1	13	NA	TGTGCCAGCACAAAGACAGGGAACACTGAAGCTTTCTTT	CASTKTGNTEAFF